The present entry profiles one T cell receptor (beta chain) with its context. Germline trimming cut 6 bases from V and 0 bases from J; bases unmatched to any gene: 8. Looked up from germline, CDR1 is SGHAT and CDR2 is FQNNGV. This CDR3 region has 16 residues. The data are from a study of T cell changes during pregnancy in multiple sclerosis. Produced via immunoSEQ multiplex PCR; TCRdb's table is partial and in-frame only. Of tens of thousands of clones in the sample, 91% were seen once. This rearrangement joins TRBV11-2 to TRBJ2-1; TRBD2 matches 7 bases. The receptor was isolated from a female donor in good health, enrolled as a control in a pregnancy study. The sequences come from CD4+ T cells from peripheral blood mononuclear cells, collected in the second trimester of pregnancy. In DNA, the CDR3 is TGTGCCAGCAGAGCTCTAGCGGTGAGCTCCTACAATGAGCAGTTCTTC. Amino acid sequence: CASRALAVSSYNEQFF. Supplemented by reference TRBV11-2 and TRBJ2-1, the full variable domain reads EAGVAQSPRYKIIEKRQSVAFWCNPISGHATLYWYQQILGQGPKLLIQFQNNGVVDDSQLPKDRFSAERLKGVDSTLKIQPAKLEDSAVYLCASRALAVSSYNEQFFGPGTRLTVL.